Presented here are 11 T cell receptor beta chains from one specimen sequenced in a study of shared clonotypes between healthy human individuals. In the naive CD8 group, cells lacked CD45RO and were positively selected for CCR7, so terminally differentiated effector memory CD45RA+ cells were left out. The table came from immunoSEQ multiplex PCR; TCRdb's copy has only in-frame clones and leaves some out. The table records millions of clones, over 85% of them present only once. The specimen sequenced was naive CD8+ T cells sorted from blood. All receptors come from a man between 18 and 29 years old in good health.

On this clone itself: The conserved phenylalanine or tryptophan is not found at the CDR3 terminus, so this likely reflects a read error. Because the CDR3's place on the DNA is in doubt, the DNA is left out and the CDR3 is given as listed by TCRdb. V usage is TRBV27 and J usage is TRBJ2-7. The germline V gene has CDR1 MNHEY and CDR2 SMNVEV (reference sequence). The CDR3 is 14 residues long, ends included. The CDR3 loop is CASSCGGDSRYYSL.

The rearrangement links TRBV7-9 to TRBJ2-7; TRBD2 is a possible D gene (5 bases). Germline V gene data show CDR1 as SEHNR and CDR2 as FQNEAQ (reference sequence). The CDR3 sequence is 14 residues long. The V gene lost 1 base and the J gene lost 0 bases, with 7 bases spanning the gap. The CDR3 DNA reads as TGTGCCAGCAGCTTAGTGGAGGACTCCTACGAGCAGTACTTC. Translation: CASSLVEDSYEQYF.

The chain joins TRBV18 to TRBJ1-1; unclear D gene. With 3 bases removed from V and 3 bases from J, the gap between germline ends came to 11 bases. Germline assignment: CDR1 KGHSH and CDR2 LQKENI. This CDR3 spans 14 amino acids. The CDR3, as DNA: TGTGCCAGCTCACCCTCCAGGTATGACACTGAAGCTTTCTTT. This translates into CASSPSRYDTEAFF.

The rearrangement joins TRBV28 to TRBJ1-5; tentatively, D is TRBD1 (5 bases). From germline, CDR1 is MDHEN and CDR2 SYDVKM. Trimming took off 6 bases at V and 5 bases at J, with 11 bases between the two ends. This CDR3 spans 13 amino acids. CDR3 region: CASSQGLYQPQHF. The CDR3, as DNA: TGTGCCAGCAGCCAGGGCCTCTATCAGCCCCAGCATTTT.

This chain uses TRBV9 with TRBJ2-3; either TRBD1 or TRBD2 may supply D (5 bases each). This CDR3 is built from 14 residues. V dropped 4 bases and J dropped 0 bases, with 9 bases sitting between them. The germline gives CDR1 SGDLS, CDR2 YYNGEE. This CDR3 is CASSPRDSTDTQYF. CDR3 nucleotide sequence: TGTGCCAGCAGCCCAAGGGACAGCACAGATACGCAGTATTTT.

Points on this clone: This CDR3 is also generated by other DNA sequences in the sample. The CDR3 sequence is CASSVAGGDYNEQFF. As DNA, the CDR3 is TGTGCCAGCAGCGTAGCGGGGGGGGACTACAATGAGCAGTTCTTC. The gene calls are TRBV9 and TRBJ2-1; 8 positions match TRBD2. Per germline, CDR1 SGDLS and CDR2 YYNGEE. The CDR3 sequence is 15 residues long. Unmatched junction bases numbered 2, after V lost 0 bases and J lost 3 bases. The complete variable domain, with remaining parts taken from reference TRBV9 and TRBJ2-1, reads DSGVTQTPKHLITATGQRVTLRCSPRSGDLSVYWYQQSLDQGLQFLIQYYNGEERAKGNILERFSAQQFPDLHSELNLSSLELGDSALYFCASSVAGGDYNEQFFGPGTRLTVL.

This clone came up a few times. The sample holds other DNA sequences that translate to the same CDR3. The chain is built from TRBV5-6 and TRBJ2-7; TRBD2 might be the D (6 bases). The length of the CDR3 is 13 residues. Per the germline V gene, CDR1 is SGHDT and CDR2 is YYEEEE. Trimming stripped 3 bases from V and 2 bases from J, with 9 bases between. CDR3 protein: CASSSGLAYEQYF. The DNA for the CDR3 is TGTGCCAGCAGCTCGGGACTCGCCTACGAGCAGTACTTC.

This chain joins TRBV4-3 and TRBJ1-1; D is unresolved. The CDR3 is 18 residues long. From germline, CDR1 is LGHNA and CDR2 YSLEER. V was cut by 0 bases and J by 1 base, with 18 bases left in between. The CDR3 sequence is CASSQDWAGENQNTEAFF. CDR3 coding DNA: TGCGCCAGCAGCCAAGACTGGGCAGGTGAAAATCAGAACACTGAAGCTTTCTTT.

The sample holds many counts of this clone. The chain recombines TRBV2 with TRBJ1-5; no clear D gene. There are 16 residues in the CDR3. Trimming removed 0 bases from V and 2 bases from J, with 11 bases in between. Germline V CDR1 and CDR2: SNHLY, FYNNEI. The CDR3 DNA follows: TGTGCCAGCAGTGAAGCGACGGGGTATGGCAATCAGCCCCAGCATTTT. Translating it yields CASSEATGYGNQPQHF.

The V call is TRBV6-1, the J call TRBJ2-2; a possible D gene is TRBD2 (6 bases). V dropped 4 bases and J dropped 3 bases, with 15 bases sitting between them. Germline values: CDR1 MNHNS, CDR2 SASEGT. The CDR3 totals 16 residues. The CDR3 DNA is TGTGCCAGCAGTGGAACCGGGACTGGAGACACCGGGGAGCTGTTTTTT. Its translation: CASSGTGTGDTGELFF.

Worth noting for this clone: At one of its ends the junction is not consistent with the germline gene, which may arise from a read error. The CDR3 nucleotides are TGTGCTAGCAGCTTACGGGAGGGAGGCACAGATACGCAGTATTTT. Translated, it gives CASSLREGGTDTQYF. The chain is built from TRBV7-7 and TRBJ2-3, with 8 bases fitting TRBD2. CDR1 is SSHAT and CDR2 is FNYEAQ in the germline V gene (reference sequence). The CDR3 is 15 residues long.